Following are 24 T cell receptor beta chains from one sample sequenced in a study of shared clonotypes between healthy human individuals. Some clones are missing from TCRdb's copy, which holds only in-frame ones; the method was immunoSEQ multiplex PCR. The sample includes more than 2 million clones, 85% to 95% of them seen just once. The sequencing sample was made of naive CD4+ T cells sorted from blood. This sample's subset: CD45RA+ positively selected. These TCRs come from a young man in good health.

The rearrangement uses TRBV9 and TRBJ2-3; 9 nucleotides match TRBD1. The CDR3 extends over 17 amino acids. After removal of 4 bases from V and 4 bases from J, the junction contained 13 bases not matched to a gene. Germline CDR1 SGDLS, CDR2 YYNGEE. CDR3 coding DNA: TGTGCCAGCAGCCCCCACCCCGGGACAGGGTACGCAGATACGCAGTATTTT. Residues: CASSPHPGTGYADTQYF. Based on the CDR3 plus reference TRBV9 and TRBJ2-3, the full variable domain is DSGVTQTPKHLITATGQRVTLRCSPRSGDLSVYWYQQSLDQGLQFLIQYYNGEERAKGNILERFSAQQFPDLHSELNLSSLELGDSALYFCASSPHPGTGYADTQYFGPGTRLTVL.

The chain employs TRBV11-2 and TRBJ2-4; 9 bases line up with TRBD1. The CDR3 runs to 15 residues. J lost 9 bases, V lost 5 bases, and 11 bases had no gene match. Germline values: CDR1 SGHAT, CDR2 FQNNGV. As DNA, the CDR3 is TGTGCCAGCAGCGGGGGACAGGGAGAGAGGGGCATTCAGTACTTC. Its translation: CASSGGQGERGIQYF.

The chain recombines TRBV5-4 with TRBJ1-4; possible D gene TRBD1, 6 bases. In germline, CDR1 is SGHNT, CDR2 YYREEE (reference sequence). V was shortened by 4 bases and J by 3 bases, with 13 bases between the two germline ends. CDR3 length equals 15 residues. CDR3 in amino acids: CASSPGGQSNEKLFF. CDR3 DNA sequence: TGTGCCAGCAGCCCAGGAGGACAGTCTAATGAAAAACTGTTTTTT.

The rearrangement links TRBV5-6 to TRBJ2-5; maybe TRBD1 (5 bases). V lost 0 bases and J 1 base, leaving 13 bases between the germline ends. The CDR3 is 16 residues long. Germline CDR1 and CDR2: SGHDT and YYEEEE. The CDR3 reads CASSLDQGRPQETQYF. For the CDR3, the DNA is TGTGCCAGCAGCTTGGATCAGGGCAGACCCCAAGAGACCCAGTACTTC.

The V and J genes are TRBV19 and TRBJ2-1; 7 nucleotides align to TRBD2. Germline CDR1 reads LNHDA; CDR2 reads SQIVND (reference sequence). The CDR3 is 15 amino acids. V gave up 3 bases and J gave up 4 bases; unmatched junction bases: 6. CDR3 protein: CASSMGRGKYNEQFF. CDR3 nucleotides: TGTGCCAGTAGTATGGGGAGGGGAAAGTACAATGAGCAGTTCTTC.

V and J are TRBV7-9 and TRBJ2-1; 7 bases fit TRBD1. With 9 bases clipped from V and 10 bases from J, the junction kept 15 bases outside the gene matches. Germline lookup yields CDR1 SEHNR and CDR2 FQNEAQ (reference sequence). This CDR3 is built from 14 residues. CDR3 DNA: TGTGCCAGTTTAACAGGGGTACTAGATCGCGAGCAGTTCTTC. Protein: CASLTGVLDREQFF. The complete variable domain, with remaining parts taken from reference TRBV7-9 and TRBJ2-1, reads DTGVSQNPRHKITKRGQNVTFRCDPISEHNRLYWYRQTLGQGPEFLTYFQNEAQLEKSRLLSDRFSAERPKGSFSTLEIQRTEQGDSAMYLCASLTGVLDREQFFGPGTRLTVL.

The chain recombines TRBV10-3 with TRBJ2-7; D is perhaps TRBD1 or TRBD2 (5 bases each). The germline V gene encodes CDR1 ENHRY and CDR2 SYGVKD. V shed 2 bases and J shed 3 bases, with 23 bases lying between them. CDR3 length: 18 residues. The CDR3 loop is CAISEKNNRTQVFYEQYF. In DNA, the CDR3 is TGTGCCATCAGTGAGAAAAATAACAGGACTCAAGTTTTCTACGAGCAGTACTTC.

This rearrangement joins TRBV4-3 to TRBJ1-5; maybe TRBD1 (5 bases). The CDR3 is made up of 16 amino acids. Germline V gives CDR1 LGHNA, CDR2 YSLEER. Trimming shortened V by 0 bases and J by 4 bases, and 13 bases separated the two germline ends. Here the CDR3 DNA reads TGCGCCAGCAGCCAAGATATTCGGGGCTCGAATCAGCCCCAGCATTTT. Protein: CASSQDIRGSNQPQHF.

The chain uses TRBV5-4 and TRBJ2-7; possible D gene TRBD1, 6 bases. The CDR3 runs to 15 residues. The germline gives CDR1 SGHNT, CDR2 YYREEE (reference sequence). The V gene lost 1 base and the J gene lost 3 bases, with 14 bases spanning the gap. Written as DNA, the CDR3 is TGTGCCAGCAGCTTGATCCCAGGGGCCATCTACGAGCAGTACTTC. Translating it yields CASSLIPGAIYEQYF.

The chain joins TRBV6-6 to TRBJ1-5, with unresolved D. V shed 0 bases and J shed 2 bases, with 11 bases lying between them. Germline lookup yields CDR1 MNHNY and CDR2 SVGAGI (reference sequence). This CDR3 contains 16 residues. The CDR3 coding sequence is TGTGCCAGCAGTTACTCGAAAGCCCAGGGCAATCAGCCCCAGCATTTT. Translating gives CASSYSKAQGNQPQHF.

The rearrangement uses TRBV10-3 and TRBJ1-4; 8 bases are shared with TRBD1. The CDR3 contains 17 residues. The germline CDR1 and CDR2 sequences are ENHRY and SYGVKD. Trimming removed 2 bases from V and 6 bases from J; junction bases left unmatched: 11. This CDR3 is CAISERIQGAVDEKLFF. CDR3 bases: TGTGCCATCAGTGAGCGGATCCAGGGGGCTGTCGATGAAAAACTGTTTTTT.

This rearrangement joins TRBV30 to TRBJ1-4; 7 nucleotides align to TRBD1. Germline CDR1 and CDR2: GTSNPN and SVGIG (reference sequence). The J segment lost 6 bases and the V segment lost 3 bases, leaving 10 bases of the junction unmatched. CDR3 size: 15 residues. Here the CDR3 reads CAWRRNRGGYEKLFF. Written as DNA, the CDR3 is TGTGCCTGGAGGCGGAACAGGGGAGGATATGAAAAACTGTTTTTT.

The chain combines TRBV18 with TRBJ2-2; TRBD2 aligns across 11 bases. Germline V lookup: CDR1 KGHSH, CDR2 LQKENI. CDR3 length equals 18 residues. The ends lost 1 base at V and 4 bases at J; junction bases unmatched: 8. For the CDR3, the DNA is TGTGCCAGCTCACCACTGCCGACTAGCGGGGACCTCACCGGGGAGCTGTTTTTT. Amino acid sequence: CASSPLPTSGDLTGELFF. Supplemented by reference TRBV18 and TRBJ2-2, the full variable domain reads NAGVMQNPRHLVRRRGQEARLRCSPMKGHSHVYWYRQLPEEGLKFMVYLQKENIIDESGMPKERFSAEFPKEGPSILRIQQVVRGDSAAYFCASSPLPTSGDLTGELFFGEGSRLTVL.

This chain joins TRBV6-1 and TRBJ2-3, with unresolved D. The V end was cut by 10 bases, the J end by 6 bases, with 8 bases between. There are 10 residues in the CDR3. Per the germline V gene, CDR1 is MNHNS and CDR2 is SASEGT. The CDR3 protein is CATRADTQYF. The CDR3 DNA follows: TGTGCCACGCGCGCGGATACGCAGTATTTT.

This chain joins TRBV9 and TRBJ1-6, with TRBD1 as a possible D gene (5 bases). Germline V gives CDR1 SGDLS, CDR2 YYNGEE. CDR3 size: 14 residues. The V gene lost 0 bases and the J gene lost 5 bases, with 6 bases spanning the gap. CDR3 bases: TGTGCCAGCAGCGTAGGACAGCATAATTCACCCCTCCACTTT. It translates to CASSVGQHNSPLHF.

The rearrangement links TRBV4-1 to TRBJ2-1; D not resolved. CDR3 length: 13 residues. Germline CDR1 reads MGHRA; CDR2 reads YSYEKL. V lost 0 bases, J lost 7 bases, and 7 bases lay in between. In DNA, the CDR3 is TGCGCCAGCAGCCAAGATATGTGGAATGAGCAGTTCTTC. The encoded protein is CASSQDMWNEQFF.

CDR3 loop: CASSRTPRTGGIEAFF. The CDR3, as DNA: TGTGCCAGCAGTCGAACCCCCAGGACAGGTGGAATAGAAGCTTTCTTT. This sequence joins TRBV27 and TRBJ1-1, with TRBD1 matching over 7 bases. V lost 5 bases to trimming and J lost 8 bases; unmatched junction nucleotides: 17. Germline loops: CDR1 MNHEY, CDR2 SMNVEV (reference sequence). The CDR3 runs to 16 residues.

This chain joins TRBV19 and TRBJ1-2, with D perhaps TRBD1 (6 bases). Deletions cut 5 bases from V and 1 base from J, with 14 bases between. Germline V gene data show CDR1 as LNHDA and CDR2 as SQIVND (reference sequence). This CDR3 region has 15 residues. CDR3 nucleotides: TGTGCCAGTAGTTTGGGACAAGGGTTTAACTATGGCTACACCTTC. Residues: CASSLGQGFNYGYTF.

This chain joins TRBV18 and TRBJ2-3, with D possibly being TRBD1 (6 bases). V gave up 3 bases and J gave up 2 bases, with 12 bases separating them. The CDR3 consists of 15 residues. CDR1 KGHSH and CDR2 LQKENI come from the germline V gene. As DNA, the CDR3 is TGTGCCAGCTCACCCCTCGGACAGATCACAGATACGCAGTATTTT. Translated: CASSPLGQITDTQYF.

The chain joins TRBV5-5 to TRBJ2-2; TRBD2 matches at 13 bases. This CDR3 is 18 amino acids long. J gave up 5 bases and V 3 bases, and 10 bases lay outside the gene matches. CDR1 SGHKS and CDR2 YYEKEE come from the germline V gene (reference sequence). CDR3 nucleotides: TGTGCCAGCAGCTGGGGCTCCGGGACTAGCGGGATTACCGGGGAGCTGTTTTTT. Amino acid sequence: CASSWGSGTSGITGELFF.

The gene calls are TRBV19 and TRBJ2-7; perhaps TRBD2 as D (6 bases). V lost 8 bases, J lost 6 bases, and 17 bases lay in between. The CDR3 length is 13 residues. CDR1 LNHDA and CDR2 SQIVND come from the germline V gene (reference sequence). This CDR3 is CASGGTLLAEQYF. The CDR3 DNA sequence: TGTGCCAGTGGGGGGACCCTATTGGCCGAGCAGTACTTC.

This chain connects TRBV7-9 to TRBJ1-4, with D perhaps matching TRBD1 (6 bases). V was pared by 5 bases and J by 5 bases, with 18 bases between. CDR1 SEHNR and CDR2 FQNEAQ come from the germline V gene (reference sequence). The CDR3 covers 16 residues. The CDR3 protein is CASSPISGATNEKLFF. The DNA of the CDR3 is TGTGCCAGCAGCCCTATATCGGGGGCCACGAATGAAAAACTGTTTTTT.

The chain joins TRBV7-9 to TRBJ2-5; 7 positions agree with TRBD1. V shed 5 bases, J shed 4 bases, and the junction held 10 bases outside the gene matches. From germline, CDR1 is SEHNR and CDR2 FQNEAQ (reference sequence). The length of the CDR3 is 15 residues. CDR3 DNA sequence: TGTGCCAGCAGCAAACAGGGGATAGGGGGAGAGACCCAGTACTTC. Translating it yields CASSKQGIGGETQYF.

V is TRBV6-1 and J is TRBJ2-3; 13 positions agree with TRBD2. Per the germline V gene, CDR1 is MNHNS and CDR2 is SASEGT. V trimming: 4 bases; J trimming: 3 bases; junction bases outside the gene matches: 10. This CDR3 has 18 amino acids. The CDR3, as DNA: TGTGCCAGCAGTGTAACAGGAGCGGGACTAGCGGGGACAGATACGCAGTATTTT. This codes for CASSVTGAGLAGTDTQYF.